A selection of T cell receptor beta chains follows, all from one sample in a study of control samples from healthy donors and cancer patients. This table comes from immunoSEQ multiplex PCR, and its TCRdb copy is limited to in-frame clones, with some not included. Here the sample spans 30,000 to 40,000 clones, 80% to 90% being singletons. The sample comprised PBMCs. These receptors were collected from a woman aged 60-75 years with lung cancer. Each CDR3 is given with its conserved first and last residue. The D gene is left open where the match is weak. Only part of the rows carry a size: once, few, many, or a class if the clone is expanded.

size	V	J	D	DNA	CDR3
-	TRBV7-9	TRBJ1-1	TRBD1	TGTGCCAGCAGCTGGACAGGGATGAACACTGAAGCTTTCTTT	CASSWTGMNTEAFF
-	TRBV9	TRBJ1-1	-	TGTGCCAGCAGCGTAGAGGGTACCTCTGACCGGGTCCAGGCTTTCTTT	CASSVEGTSDRVQAFF
few	TRBV2	TRBJ1-5	TRBD1	TGTGCCAGCGGTATTAGGGGGCGGGGACAGCCCCAGCATTTT	CASGIRGRGQPQHF
-	TRBV5-1	TRBJ2-1	-	TGCGCCAGCCGGGAGCGGGCCTTGTTGTACAATGAGCAGTTCTTC	CASRERALLYNEQFF
-	TRBV6-6	TRBJ2-5	-	TGTGCCAGCAGTTCCTCTCAACCGGGCCAAGAGACCCAGTACTTC	CASSSSQPGQETQYF
-	TRBV12-3/TRBV12-4	TRBJ1-1	TRBD1	TGTGCCAGCAGTTTACCCCGGGACAGAGCTTTCTTT	CASSLPRDRAFF
-	TRBV2	TRBJ2-6	-	TGTGCCAGCACTGTTCTAAGCTCTGGGGCCAACGTCCTGACTTTC	CASTVLSSGANVLTF
-	TRBV10-3	TRBJ1-1	TRBD1	TGTGCCATCAACCCGGGACAGGGAGGCACTGAAGCTTTCTTT	CAINPGQGGTEAFF
-	TRBV11-3	TRBJ2-3	-	TGTGCCAGCAGCGAGAGCACAGATACGCAGTATTTT	CASSESTDTQYF
-	TRBV9	TRBJ1-1	-	TGTGCCAGCAGCGTAGCTGGGGGGATCTCTGAAGCTTTCTTT	CASSVAGGISEAFF
-	TRBV27	TRBJ2-1	TRBD2	TGTGCCAGTCACACAGCGGGACGAGGGCCGAACAATGAGCAGTTCTTC	CASHTAGRGPNNEQFF
-	TRBV6-5	TRBJ2-7	-	TGTGCCAGCAGAATACAGGGTCAGTCCTACGAGCAGTACTTC	CASRIQGQSYEQYF
-	TRBV4-3	TRBJ2-7	TRBD2	TGCGCCAGCAGCCAAGCGTCCGGGACTAGCCTTACCCCGCAGTACTTC	CASSQASGTSLTPQYF
-	TRBV5-1	TRBJ1-2	-	TGCGCCAGCAGCTCCGGACATCCTCGATCTAACTATGGCTACACCTTC	CASSSGHPRSNYGYTF
-	TRBV7-2	TRBJ2-6	TRBD2	TGTGCCAGCAGCTTGAGGACTAGCGGGAGGACTGGGGCCAACGTCCTGACTTTC	CASSLRTSGRTGANVLTF
once	TRBV18	TRBJ1-2	-	TGTGCCAGCTCACCACCGGGATACGTGGGCTACACCTTC	CASSPPGYVGYTF
-	TRBV9	TRBJ2-1	-	TGTGCCAGCAGCGTTAATGTGTGGGGGGAACAGCAGTTCTTC	CASSVNVWGEQQFF
few	TRBV6-4	TRBJ2-2	-	TGTGCCAGCAGTGAGGCAGGGACCGGGGAGCTGTTTTTT	CASSEAGTGELFF
-	TRBV28	TRBJ1-1	-	TGTGCCAGCCTGGCTAGTATGGACACTGAAGCTTTCTTT	CASLASMDTEAFF
-	TRBV9	TRBJ2-1	-	TGTGCCAGCAGTGGGTCTTACAATGAGCAGTTCTTC	CASSGSYNEQFF
-	TRBV5-1	TRBJ2-2	-	TGCGCCAGCACCATTAGCGGCACCGGGGAGCTGTTTTTT	CASTISGTGELFF
-	TRBV5-1	TRBJ2-7	-	TGCGCCAGCAGCCTGGGGGTTGGAGAGAGTGGAAACGAGCAGTACTTC	CASSLGVGESGNEQYF
-	TRBV5-1	TRBJ1-1	-	TGCGCCAGCAGCTTGGTTGGGGACAATGAAGCTTTCTTT	CASSLVGDNEAFF
few	TRBV6-2/TRBV6-3	TRBJ2-7	-	TGTGCCAGCAGTTATCCGGACGAGCAGTACTTC	CASSYPDEQYF
-	TRBV3-1/TRBV3-2	TRBJ1-2	TRBD1	TGTGCCAGCAGCCTCCGACAGGGACCTTATGGCTACACCTTC	CASSLRQGPYGYTF
-	TRBV30	TRBJ1-4	TRBD1	TGTGCCTGGAGTGGACGAGGGACAGGCAGTCTGGATGAAAAACTGTTTTTT	CAWSGRGTGSLDEKLFF
-	TRBV9	TRBJ1-1	-	TGTGCCAGCAGCGTAGGGGGCAGTGACACTGAAGCTTTCTTT	CASSVGGSDTEAFF
few	TRBV5-1	TRBJ2-7	-	TGCGCCAGCAGCTTGCTATCGAGTACCTACGAGCAGTACTTC	CASSLLSSTYEQYF
-	TRBV7-9	TRBJ2-3	TRBD2	TGTGCCAGCAGATTCTCCCTACCGGGACTAGCTAGGGGGGGAGATACGCAGTATTTT	CASRFSLPGLARGGDTQYF
-	TRBV2	TRBJ2-1	TRBD2	TGTGCCAGCAGTCTTAGCGGGACGAGCTCCTACAATGAGCAGTTCTTC	CASSLSGTSSYNEQFF
-	TRBV9	TRBJ2-2	TRBD2	TGTGCCAGCAGCCCATCTAGCGGGACGAACACCGGGGAGCTGTTTTTT	CASSPSSGTNTGELFF
-	TRBV7-2	TRBJ1-4	-	TGTGCCAGCAGTCGGACCCCCTCAGGTGAAAAACTGTTTTTT	CASSRTPSGEKLFF
-	TRBV7-9	TRBJ1-6	-	TGTGCCAGCAGCCCCGGGCCCTCACCCCTCCACTTT	CASSPGPSPLHF
-	TRBV5-8	TRBJ1-1	-	TGTGCCAGCAGCTTTACACGGGAGGCGAGCGCTTTCTTT	CASSFTREASAFF
-	TRBV18	TRBJ1-2	-	TGTGCCAGCTCACCAACCGGAGCAAACTATGGCTACACCTTC	CASSPTGANYGYTF
-	TRBV4-2	TRBJ2-3	-	TGTGCCAGCAGCCCCTCGGGCGGTAGCACAGATACGCAGTATTTT	CASSPSGGSTDTQYF
-	TRBV15	TRBJ1-1	TRBD1	TGTGCCACCAGCAGAGCGGGGACAGGGCTGAACACTGAAGCTTTCTTT	CATSRAGTGLNTEAFF
-	TRBV27	TRBJ2-7	-	TGTGCCACCAGGACAGAGGATTTTACCTACGAGCAGTACTTC	CATRTEDFTYEQYF
-	TRBV5-1	TRBJ1-5	TRBD1	TGCGCCAGCAGCTTCCAGACAGGGGCAGATCAGCCCCAGCATTTT	CASSFQTGADQPQHF
-	TRBV7-8	TRBJ2-7	-	TGTGCCGCGTCCCAGGGGGGGCTCTCCTACGAGCAGTACTTC	CAASQGGLSYEQYF
-	TRBV6-4	TRBJ1-2	-	TGTGCCAGCAGAGAGGGGATCGCATATGGCTACACCTTC	CASREGIAYGYTF
-	TRBV19	TRBJ2-7	-	TGTGCCAGTAAAGTTCAGGGGTCGGGAACTTACGAGCAGTACTTC	CASKVQGSGTYEQYF
-	TRBV9	TRBJ1-1	-	TGTGCCAGCAGCGCCACAGTATCGGTCACTGAAGCTTTCTTT	CASSATVSVTEAFF
-	TRBV14	TRBJ1-4	-	TGTGCCAGCAGCCAAGTAGGACCGCGTAATGAAAAACTGTTTTTT	CASSQVGPRNEKLFF
-	TRBV12-3/TRBV12-4	TRBJ1-4	-	TGTGCCAGCGGGCGAGGGCGGAATGAAAAACTGTTTTTT	CASGRGRNEKLFF
-	TRBV12-3/TRBV12-4	TRBJ2-7	-	TGTGCCAGCAGTTTATCCAGGCCCTACGAGCAGTACTTC	CASSLSRPYEQYF
-	TRBV29-1	TRBJ1-4	TRBD1	TGCAGCGTGGGGACAGGGGAAGAAAAACTGTTTTTT	CSVGTGEEKLFF